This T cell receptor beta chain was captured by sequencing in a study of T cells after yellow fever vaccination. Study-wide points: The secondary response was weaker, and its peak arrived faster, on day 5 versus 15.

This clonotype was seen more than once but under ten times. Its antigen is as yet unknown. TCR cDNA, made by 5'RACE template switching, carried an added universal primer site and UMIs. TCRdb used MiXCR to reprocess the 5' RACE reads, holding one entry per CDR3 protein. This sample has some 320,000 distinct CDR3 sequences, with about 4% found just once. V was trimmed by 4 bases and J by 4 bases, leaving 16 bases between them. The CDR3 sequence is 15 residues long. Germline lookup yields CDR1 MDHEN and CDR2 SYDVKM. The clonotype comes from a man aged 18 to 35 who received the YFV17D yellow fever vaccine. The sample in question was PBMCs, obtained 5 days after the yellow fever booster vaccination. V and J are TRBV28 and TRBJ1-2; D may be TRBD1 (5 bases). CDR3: CASSSQGRSFYGYTF. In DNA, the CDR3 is TGTGCCAGCAGTTCCCAGGGCCGCTCATTCTATGGCTACACCTTC.